The rows below give T cell receptor beta chains drawn from one sample of a study of T-cell reconstitution after alpha-beta-depleted transplantation in children. TCRdb called the PCR reads again in MiXCR, with one record for every CDR3 protein. The table includes 65,000 to 85,000 distinct CDR3 sequences, approximately 11% detected once. The source material was PBMCs, sampled before TCRalphabeta/CD19-depleted stem cell transplant. The receptor source for this set is a boy aged 5-17 years with acute myeloid leukemia, due to receive a stem cell transplant. Both conserved end residues are part of each CDR3. A D gene is named only where the DNA matches it firmly. Sizes are listed as how often the clone was seen (once, few, many) or a class if it is expanded.

j_call clone_size v_call d_call cdr3_aa cdr3_nt
TRBJ1-1 many TRBV7-2 - CASSPGRPQAFF TGTGCCAGCAGCCCAGGGCGACCTCAGGCTTTCTTT
TRBJ2-5 many TRBV10-3 - CAISDDYQETQYF TGTGCCATCAGTGACGACTACCAAGAGACCCAGTACTTC
TRBJ2-5 many TRBV29-1 - CSAEGIVETQYF TGCAGCGCCGAGGGCATCGTAGAGACCCAGTACTTC
TRBJ2-3 many TRBV3-1 - CASSLGAGSTDTQYF TGTGCCAGCAGCCTTGGCGCAGGAAGCACAGATACGCAGTATTTT
TRBJ2-7 many TRBV5-6 TRBD1 CASSLIGGFLDEQYF TGTGCCAGCAGCTTGATAGGGGGCTTTTTAGACGAGCAGTACTTC
TRBJ2-1 many TRBV5-5 TRBD1 CASSLAGTGLNEQFF TGTGCCAGCAGCTTGGCCGGGACAGGGTTAAATGAGCAGTTCTTC
TRBJ2-1 few TRBV19 TRBD2 CASSLAGLGNEQFF TGTGCCAGTAGTTTAGCGGGACTGGGTAATGAGCAGTTCTTC
TRBJ2-3 many TRBV5-6 - CASSPPPASTDTQYF TGTGCCAGCAGCCCCCCACCCGCCAGCACAGATACGCAGTATTTT
TRBJ2-2 few TRBV7-3 - CASSPAVPGGELFF TGTGCCAGCAGCCCAGCGGTTCCAGGGGGGGAGCTGTTTTTT
TRBJ2-1 few TRBV7-2 - CASRVSGGTGVHEQFF TGTGCCAGCAGGGTATCTGGGGGAACGGGGGTTCATGAGCAGTTCTTC
TRBJ2-7 many TRBV21-1 - CASSAWDSSYEQYF TGTGCCAGCAGCGCCTGGGACAGCTCCTACGAGCAGTACTTC
TRBJ2-7 many TRBV4-3 - CASSQDAGRQYEQYF TGCGCCAGCAGCCAAGATGCAGGACGTCAATACGAGCAGTACTTC
TRBJ2-7 many TRBV6-2/TRBV6-3 TRBD2 CASSFTLGTSGRYTYEQYF TGTGCCAGCAGTTTCACCCTAGGGACTAGCGGGAGATACACCTACGAGCAGTACTTC
TRBJ1-4 many TRBV4-2 TRBD1 CASSQWTGNEKLFF TGTGCCAGCAGCCAATGGACAGGGAATGAAAAACTGTTTTTT
TRBJ2-4 many TRBV20-1 - CSADPGAENIQYF TGCAGTGCGGACCCCGGGGCCGAAAACATTCAGTACTTC
TRBJ1-2 many TRBV20-1 TRBD1 CSADRIIDRVGYGYTF TGCAGTGCCGACCGCATTATCGACAGGGTCGGCTATGGCTACACCTTC
TRBJ1-1 many TRBV5-1 - CASSLASENTEAFF TGCGCCAGCAGCTTGGCCTCAGAGAACACTGAAGCTTTCTTT
TRBJ1-1 many TRBV12-3/TRBV12-4 TRBD1 CASTIGQGRDEAFF TGTGCCAGCACTATCGGACAGGGGCGGGATGAAGCTTTCTTT
TRBJ2-2 many TRBV5-1 - CASWLNTGELFF TGCGCCAGCTGGTTGAACACCGGGGAGCTGTTTTTT
TRBJ2-1 many TRBV10-1 TRBD2 CASSESGTSSYNEQFF TGCGCCAGCAGTGAGTCTGGGACTAGCTCCTACAATGAGCAGTTCTTC